These T cell receptor beta chains were read from a single sample in a study of blood T cell repertoires in COVID-19. The data were produced by immunoSEQ multiplex PCR, yet TCRdb's version contains in-frame clones alone and is incomplete. The repertoire includes around 150,000 clones, 80% of them detected once, and about 3.7% sits in the top ten. Material for sequencing was PBMCs or T cells enriched from blood (not recorded which). The receptor source for this set is a woman aged 55-75 years who had recovered from COVID-19. Both conserved end residues are part of each CDR3. Each record gives: clone size, D gene, J gene, V gene, CDR3 protein, CDR3 DNA. D genes are given only for firm matches. A row's size may be missing; if present it is once, few, many or a size class.

.	.	TRBJ1-3	TRBV7-2	CASSMQGSPGNTIYF	TGTGCCAGCAGCATGCAGGGGAGCCCTGGAAACACCATATATTTT
.	.	TRBJ2-3	TRBV4-1	CASSQDRRGGDTDTQYF	TGCGCCAGCAGCCAAGATAGAAGAGGGGGTGACACAGATACGCAGTATTTT
.	.	TRBJ1-1	TRBV5-1	CASSTGLNTEAFF	TGCGCCAGCAGCACAGGCCTGAACACTGAAGCTTTCTTT
once	.	TRBJ1-1	TRBV11-1	CASSVSFETEAFF	TGTGCCAGCAGCGTGAGTTTCGAAACTGAAGCTTTCTTT
once	.	TRBJ2-1	TRBV11-3	CASSRAGATDNEQFF	TGTGCCAGCAGCCGGGCAGGGGCCACTGACAATGAGCAGTTCTTC
.	.	TRBJ2-7	TRBV15	CATSRDRQDEQYF	TGTGCCACCAGCAGAGATCGCCAGGACGAGCAGTACTTC
.	.	TRBJ1-1	TRBV6-5	CASSYSWGGTEAFF	TGTGCCAGCAGTTACTCCTGGGGGGGCACTGAAGCTTTCTTT
.	.	TRBJ1-2	TRBV5-6	CASSLVDRPYGYTF	TGTGCCAGCAGCTTGGTGGACAGACCGTATGGCTACACCTTC
.	TRBD1	TRBJ2-7	TRBV19	CASSTGTGGRTYEQYF	TGTGCCAGTAGTACCGGGACAGGGGGCCGTACCTACGAGCAGTACTTC
.	.	TRBJ2-1	TRBV21-1	CASSKVAGMGDNEQFF	TGTGCCAGCAGCAAAGTCGCAGGGATGGGCGACAATGAGCAGTTCTTC
few	TRBD2	TRBJ2-7	TRBV9	CASSPSGGAVYEQYF	TGTGCCAGCAGCCCTAGCGGGGGGGCCGTTTACGAGCAGTACTTC
.	.	TRBJ2-3	TRBV7-2	CASSDSYLSTDTQYF	TGTGCCAGCAGCGACTCGTATCTTAGCACAGATACGCAGTATTTT
.	TRBD2	TRBJ2-3	TRBV9	CASSHGLAGDRGTDTQYF	TGTGCCAGCAGCCACGGACTAGCGGGGGATCGCGGCACAGATACGCAGTATTTT
.	TRBD1	TRBJ1-2	TRBV5-1	CASSFTPGQLYGYTF	TGCGCCAGCAGCTTTACCCCGGGACAGCTCTATGGCTACACCTTC
.	.	TRBJ2-1	TRBV18	CASSSRPGHDNEQFF	TGTGCCAGCTCCTCCAGGCCAGGGCACGACAATGAGCAGTTCTTC
.	.	TRBJ2-7	TRBV18	CASSPTGNGYEQYF	TGTGCCAGCTCCCCTACAGGGAACGGCTACGAGCAGTACTTC
few	.	TRBJ2-5	TRBV5-8	CASSPKRPGETQYF	TGTGCCAGCAGCCCAAAAAGGCCAGGAGAGACCCAGTACTTC
.	TRBD2	TRBJ2-1	TRBV24-1	CATSEPKGGGTWEQFF	TGTGCCACCAGTGAACCTAAGGGCGGGGGGACTTGGGAGCAGTTCTTC
.	.	TRBJ1-1	TRBV5-6	CASTLGGSAFF	TGTGCCAGCACCCTAGGAGGTTCGGCTTTCTTT
.	TRBD2	TRBJ2-5	TRBV30	CAWSVPAGGRETQYF	TGTGCCTGGAGTGTACCTGCGGGGGGAAGAGAGACCCAGTACTTC
.	.	TRBJ1-5	TRBV27	CASSPQIGQNNQPQHF	TGTGCCAGCAGTCCCCAAATAGGACAGAACAATCAGCCCCAGCATTTT
few	TRBD1	TRBJ2-2	TRBV19	CASSRQGSNTGELFF	TGTGCCAGTAGCCGACAGGGGTCCAACACCGGGGAGCTGTTTTTT
.	TRBD1	TRBJ2-4	TRBV6-5	CASSSDNRGKNIQYF	TGTGCCAGCAGTTCCGACAACAGGGGAAAAAACATTCAGTACTTC
.	.	TRBJ2-5	TRBV5-6	CASSDGGKETQYF	TGTGCCAGCAGCGACGGAGGTAAAGAGACCCAGTACTTC
.	TRBD1	TRBJ2-7	TRBV4-1	CASSQVVSGQGYEQYF	TGCGCCAGCAGCCAAGTTGTCTCGGGACAGGGTTACGAGCAGTACTTC
few	.	TRBJ1-5	TRBV4-1	CASSQDRTGSQPQHF	TGCGCCAGCAGCCAAGATCGTACAGGAAGCCAGCCCCAGCATTTT
.	TRBD2	TRBJ2-3	TRBV5-1	CASSLTSALTDTQYF	TGCGCCAGCAGCTTGACTAGCGCTCTCACAGATACGCAGTATTTT
.	.	TRBJ1-6	TRBV9	CASSVGGDSSPLHF	TGTGCCAGCAGCGTAGGTGGGGACTCTTCACCCCTCCACTTT
.	.	TRBJ1-2	TRBV6-5	CASSYSYSSRYGYTF	TGTGCCAGCAGTTACTCGTACAGCTCCCGGTATGGCTACACCTTC